This T cell receptor beta chain was found in a study of vaccination and CD4 T cells after COVID-19. Study context: Each enrolled participant received a two-dose regimen of either BNT162b2 or mRNA-1273 vaccine. Convalescent patients gave post-COVID blood a median about 100 days post-diagnosis, range 35 to 161.

Whole-study findings and limits: Looking at convalescent patients, a median approximately 83% of reactive clones were present only post-vaccination.

Note on this clonotype: Its cognate antigen is unknown. A junction end diverges from the germline sequence, so it may reflect a read error.

With the Oncomine TCR Beta short-read assay, DNA from cultured CD4+ T cells was sequenced. One entry per CDR3 protein results from TCRdb running MiXCR on the PCR reads. The sample includes some 18,000 distinct CDR3 sequences, roughly 70% of them seen just once. Documented treatment: roughly ten-day PBMC culture with coronavirus spike peptide pools or control peptides (ViraFEST assay). The CDR3 covers 14 residues. CDR1 and CDR2 (germline): SSHAT, FNYEAQ (reference sequence). The sequenced material came from CD4+ T cells from blood, cultured in vitro. This TCR came from a human donor who had recovered from COVID-19. The J gene is TRBJ2-2, the V gene TRBV7-7, with D perhaps TRBD2 (6 bases). CDR3 coding DNA: TGTGCTAGCACCCCGGGACTTAACACCGGGGAGCTGTTTTTT. Protein sequence: CASTPGLNTGELFF.